This T cell receptor beta chain was identified during a study of OX40 agonist ivuxolimab in advanced cancers. Notes on the study in general: Among patients with partial responses at 0.1-3.0 mg/kg, clonal expansion was among the lowest.

Sampling times: baseline, cycle 4 day 1, cycle 7 day 1. Regarding this clone: What it binds is unknown.

The CDR3 is 18 amino acids. Germline V gives CDR1 SGHKS, CDR2 YYEKEE (reference sequence). Trimming removed 0 bases at V and 5 bases at J, with 23 bases between. TCRdb keeps only in-frame clones here, not all; method: immunoSEQ multiplex PCR. The sample records about 70,000 clones, more than 80% being singletons. The specimen was CD4+ or CD8+ T cells sorted from blood, collected in a trial of the OX40 agonist ivuxolimab. The receptor comes from an adult with an advanced solid tumor such as melanoma, head and neck, liver or kidney cancer. V usage is TRBV5-5 and J usage is TRBJ1-1; D is unresolved. CDR3 amino acids: CASSLGSLGDKRATEAFF. The CDR3 DNA sequence: TGTGCCAGCAGCTTGGGATCGCTAGGAGACAAGAGGGCAACTGAAGCTTTCTTT.